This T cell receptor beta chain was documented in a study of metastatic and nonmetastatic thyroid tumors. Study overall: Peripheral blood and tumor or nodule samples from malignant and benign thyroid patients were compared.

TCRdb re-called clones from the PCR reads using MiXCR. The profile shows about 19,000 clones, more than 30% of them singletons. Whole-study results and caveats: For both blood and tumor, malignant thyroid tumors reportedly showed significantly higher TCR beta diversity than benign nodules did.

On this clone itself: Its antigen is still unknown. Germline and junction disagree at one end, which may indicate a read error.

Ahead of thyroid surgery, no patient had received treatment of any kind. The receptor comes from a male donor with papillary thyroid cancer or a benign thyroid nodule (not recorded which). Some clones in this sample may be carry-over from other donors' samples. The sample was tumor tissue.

For the CDR3, the DNA is TGTGCCAGCATTTACTCTACTAGCGGCTCTGGGTCCAACGTCCTGACTTTC. This encodes CASIYSTSGSGSNVLTF. The chain combines TRBV6-5 with TRBJ2-6; 8 nucleotides align to TRBD2. CDR3 size: 17 residues. Germline V gives CDR1 MNHEY, CDR2 SVGAGI.